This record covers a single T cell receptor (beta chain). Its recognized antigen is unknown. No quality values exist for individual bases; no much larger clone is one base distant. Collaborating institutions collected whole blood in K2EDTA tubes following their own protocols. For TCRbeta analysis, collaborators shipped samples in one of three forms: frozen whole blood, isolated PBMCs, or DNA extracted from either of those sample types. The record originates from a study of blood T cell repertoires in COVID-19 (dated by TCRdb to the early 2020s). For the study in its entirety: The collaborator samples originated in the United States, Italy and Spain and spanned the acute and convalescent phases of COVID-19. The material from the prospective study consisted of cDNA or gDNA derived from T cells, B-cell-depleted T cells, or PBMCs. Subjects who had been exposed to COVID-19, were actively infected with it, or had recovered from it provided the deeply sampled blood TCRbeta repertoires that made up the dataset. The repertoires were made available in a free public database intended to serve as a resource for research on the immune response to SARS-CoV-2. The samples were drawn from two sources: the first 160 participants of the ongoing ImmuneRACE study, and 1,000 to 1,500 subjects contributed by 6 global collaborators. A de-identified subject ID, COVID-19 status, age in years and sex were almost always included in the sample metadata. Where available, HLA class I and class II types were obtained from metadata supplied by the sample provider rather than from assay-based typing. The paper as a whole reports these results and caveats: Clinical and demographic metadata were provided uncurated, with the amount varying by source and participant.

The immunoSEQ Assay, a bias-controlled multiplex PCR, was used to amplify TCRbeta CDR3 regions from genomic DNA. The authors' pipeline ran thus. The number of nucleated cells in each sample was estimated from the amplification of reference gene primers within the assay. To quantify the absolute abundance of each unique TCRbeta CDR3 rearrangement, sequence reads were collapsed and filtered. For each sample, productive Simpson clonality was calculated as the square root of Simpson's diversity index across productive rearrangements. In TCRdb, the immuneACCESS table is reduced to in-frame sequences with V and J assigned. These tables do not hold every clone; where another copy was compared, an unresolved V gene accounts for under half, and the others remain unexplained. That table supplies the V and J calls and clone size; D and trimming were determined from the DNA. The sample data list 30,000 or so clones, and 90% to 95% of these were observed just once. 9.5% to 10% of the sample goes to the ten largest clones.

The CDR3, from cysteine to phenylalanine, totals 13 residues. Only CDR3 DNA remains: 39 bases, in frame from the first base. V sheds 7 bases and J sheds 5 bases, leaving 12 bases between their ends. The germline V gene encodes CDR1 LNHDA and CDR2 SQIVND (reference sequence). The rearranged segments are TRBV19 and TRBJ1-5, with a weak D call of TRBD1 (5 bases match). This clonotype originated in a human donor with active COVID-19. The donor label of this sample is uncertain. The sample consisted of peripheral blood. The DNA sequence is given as TGTGCCAGTACTGACAGAGGATATCAGCCCCAGCATTTT. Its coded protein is CASTDRGYQPQHF.